The present T cell receptor (beta chain) was sequenced within a study of T cell responses to AZD1222 COVID-19 vaccine. The repertoire was sequenced with immunoSEQ multiplex PCR; TCRdb's copy has only in-frame clones and lacks some. Of about 110,000 clones listed, approximately 90% were seen once; the top ten hold roughly 5%. Second-dose schedules of about 4 or about 12 weeks were combined. Study conclusions and caveats: Across spike, vaccine-associated CD4 TCRs were found, dominant at 160-218 and 743-854. A mostly white British donor set with more females was recruited, and clonal diversity was possibly underestimated. Spike-specific TCR breadth rose after two AZD1222 doses, and depth rose as well.

Concerning this clone itself: What it binds is unknown.

Unmatched junction bases numbered 2, after V lost 0 bases and J lost 6 bases. Germline V gene sequence: CDR1 MGHRA, CDR2 YSYEKL. The CDR3 is 13 amino acids. The rearrangement joins TRBV4-1 to TRBJ2-7, with 7 bases aligning to TRBD1. The sequence was collected from an adult who received the AZD1222 COVID-19 vaccine. Here the sequenced sample was peripheral blood, taken 28 days after the second AZD1222 dose. DNA for the CDR3: TGCGCCAGCAGCCAAGAGAGGGGGCGCGAGCAGTACTTC. This sequence encodes CASSQERGREQYF.